The next 27 T cell receptor beta chains were all read from a single sample in a study of T cells in women clearing cervical HPV infection. Assay used: immunoSEQ multiplex PCR; TCRdb lists only in-frame clones, some missing. The repertoire table contains around 46,000 clones. The sequenced material came from blood buffy coat. The receptor set was obtained from a woman between 18 and 70 years old with a cervical HPV16 infection that either progressed to CIN3+ or cleared (not recorded which).

On this clone: The read gets to within 3 residues of the CDR3 end, and the germline J gene fills in the rest. V gene TRBV5-4 combines with J gene TRBJ1-4; D gene unclear. This CDR3 has 12 residues. The germline CDR1 and CDR2 sequences are SGHNT and YYREEE (reference sequence). V lost 0 bases and J lost 8, with 5 bases in between. CDR3 sequence reads: CASSLGQEKLFF. The sequenced CDR3 bases are TGTGCCAGCAGCTTGGGACAAGAAAAA.

A note on this clone: The read ends 3 residues shy of where the CDR3 ends; the end is completed using the germline J gene. The chain uses TRBV7-6 and TRBJ2-2; the D is unclear. The germline V gene encodes CDR1 SGHVS and CDR2 FNYEAQ. The CDR3 is made up of 16 amino acids. V was cut by 2 bases and J by 6 bases, with 16 bases left in between. Partial CDR3 DNA: TGTGCCAGCAGCTTATTTGGGCAGGATCGTTCCGGGGAG. Residues: CASSLFGQDRSGE. Given in full, the CDR3 is CASSLFGQDRSGELFF.

Details on this clone: Read data end 3 residues before the CDR3 end; the end is taken from the germline J gene. The sample contains more than one DNA sequence encoding this CDR3. The chain links TRBV5-1 to TRBJ1-2, with TRBD1 identical over 12 bases. CDR1 and CDR2 from the germline V gene are SGHRS and YFSETQ. CDR3 length equals 15 residues. The sequenced CDR3 bases are TGCGCCAGCAGCTTGGCCGGGACAGGGGGCGAGGGA. Protein product: CASSLAGTGGEG. The entire CDR3 is CASSLAGTGGEGYTF. The whole variable domain, remainder taken from reference TRBV5-1 and TRBJ1-2, is KAGVTQTPRYLIKTRGQQVTLSCSPISGHRSVSWYQQTPGQGLQFLFEYFSETQRNKGNFPGRFSGRQFSNSRSEMNVSTLELGDSALYLCASSLAGTGGEGYTFGSGTRLTVV.

With respect to this clone: Sequencing ends 3 residues short of the CDR3 end; the germline J gene provides the rest. The chain employs TRBV30 and TRBJ2-2; D perhaps matches TRBD1 (5 bases). Germline V gene sequence: CDR1 GTSNPN, CDR2 SVGIG (reference sequence). The length of the CDR3 is 13 residues. Incomplete CDR3 DNA: TGTGCCGGTACAGGTGCAACTAATGAAAAG. Its protein is CAGTGATNEK. The CDR3, in full, reads CAGTGATNEKLFF.

On this clone itself: The observed sequence ends 3 residues before the CDR3 terminus, with the missing tail filled in from the germline J gene. The chain employs TRBV30 and TRBJ1-4, with D tentatively TRBD1 (5 bases). The CDR3 has 13 residues. The germline V gene encodes CDR1 GTSNPN and CDR2 SVGIG (reference sequence). CDR3 DNA (partial): TGTGCCTGGAAAAGCTCTGGGGCCAACGTA. Translating it yields CAWKSSGANV. The whole CDR3 protein is CAWKSSGANVLFF.

Turning to this clone: The read terminates 3 residues before the CDR3 end, so the remaining end is supplied by the germline J gene. This chain connects TRBV6-2 or TRBV6-3 to TRBJ2-7; 7 nucleotides line up with TRBD1. Germline assignment: CDR1 MNHEY and CDR2 SVGEGT. The CDR3 length is 14 residues. The trim removed 4 bases at V and 2 bases at J, leaving 5 bases unmatched. The CDR3 spells CASSLRQGPYEQYF. The part of the CDR3 DNA that was read is TGTGCCAGCAGTTTGCGACAGGGACCCTACGAG.

With respect to this clone: Sequence at one end of the junction differs from germline and may be a read error. The read is 3 residues too short to cover the CDR3 end, so that end is filled in from the germline J gene. The same CDR3 arises from other DNA sequences in this sample as well. The chain couples TRBV11-3 to TRBJ1-3; 10 positions agree with TRBD1. Germline loops: CDR1 SGHNT, CDR2 YENEEA. CDR3 length equals 13 residues. CDR3 DNA (partial): TGTGCCAGCAGCCCGACAGGGGGCAACACG. Translating it yields CASSPTGGNT. The full CDR3 protein reads CASSPTGGNTIYF.

In regard to this clone: Read data end 3 residues before the CDR3 end; the end is taken from the germline J gene. This sequence joins TRBV5-1 and TRBJ2-1; D perhaps matches TRBD1 (6 bases). V was cut by 1 base and J by 1 base, with 9 bases left in between. The V gene's germline CDR1 is SGHRS and CDR2 YFSETQ. This CDR3 has 15 residues. CDR3 residues: CASSLKDSSYNEQFF. CDR3 DNA (partial): TGCGCCAGCAGCTTGAAGGACAGTTCCTACAATGAG.

In regard to this clone: The read halts 3 residues ahead of the CDR3 end, with the missing end drawn from the germline J gene. The V and J genes are TRBV7-2 and TRBJ1-6; D is possibly TRBD1 (5 bases). Germline V CDR1 and CDR2: SGHTA, FQGNSA. Trimming removed 5 bases at V and 10 bases at J, with 15 bases between. The CDR3 extends over 14 amino acids. The CDR3: CASSPPRSGSPLHF. The DNA read from the CDR3 is TGTGCCAGCAGCCCCCCCAGGTCAGGGTCACCC. Using reference TRBV7-2 and TRBJ1-6 for the parts outside the CDR3, the full variable domain is GAGVSQSPSNKVTEKGKDVELRCDPISGHTALYWYRQSLGQGLEFLIYFQGNSAPDKSGLPSDRFSAERTGGSVSTLTIQRTQQEDSAVYLCASSPPRSGSPLHFGNGTRLTVT.

Concerning this clone: From the germline J gene comes the end of the CDR3, since the read stops 3 residues before it. The rearrangement joins TRBV7-9 to TRBJ2-3; the match to TRBD2 covers 14 bases. Per the germline V gene, CDR1 is SEHNR and CDR2 is FQNEAQ (reference sequence). The CDR3 is 15 amino acids. CDR3 bases read: TGTGCCAGCAGCTGGGGACTAGCGGGAGATGAGACG. Translating it yields CASSWGLAGDET. The whole CDR3 reads CASSWGLAGDETQYF. Variable domain in full (rest from reference TRBV7-9 and TRBJ2-3): DTGVSQNPRHKITKRGQNVTFRCDPISEHNRLYWYRQTLGQGPEFLTYFQNEAQLEKSRLLSDRFSAERPKGSFSTLEIQRTEQGDSAMYLCASSWGLAGDETQYFGPGTRLTVL.

With respect to this clone: The read terminates 3 residues ahead of where the CDR3 ends, so the germline J gene completes it. The rearrangement uses TRBV5-1 and TRBJ1-4; D gene ambiguous. Germline CDR1 SGHRS, CDR2 YFSETQ. CDR3 length: 14 amino acids. Trimming removed 3 bases from V and 0 bases from J, with 6 bases in between. The sequenced part of the CDR3 DNA is TGCGCCAGCAGCTGGGCCGCAACTAATGAAAAA. It is translated as CASSWAATNEK. In full, the CDR3 reads CASSWAATNEKLFF.

As for this clone: The CDR3 extends 3 residues past the end of the read, so its final part is completed from the germline J gene. V is TRBV11-3 and J is TRBJ2-1; D may be TRBD2 (6 bases). The germline gives CDR1 SGHNT, CDR2 YENEEA. Trimming shortened V by 3 bases and J by 7 bases, and 13 bases separated the two germline ends. The length of the CDR3 is 14 residues. The chain's CDR3 is CASSFGGDRNEQFF. CDR3 DNA, as far as it was read: TGTGCCAGCAGCTTCGGGGGAGATAGGAATGAG.

The sequenced part of the CDR3 DNA is TGTGCCAGCAGTGCGGCGGCCGAGACTGAA. Protein sequence: CASSAAAETE. The CDR3 in its entirety is CASSAAAETEAFF. This sequence joins TRBV6-1 and TRBJ1-1, with D unclear. With the read ending 3 residues before the CDR3 end, the germline J gene is used to fill in that end. Germline values: CDR1 MNHNS, CDR2 SASEGT. The V gene lost 4 bases and the J gene lost 5 bases, with 11 bases spanning the gap. CDR3 length: 13 residues.

With respect to this clone: The read comes to an end 3 residues before the CDR3 does, leaving the germline J gene to fill in the end. This chain joins TRBV19 and TRBJ1-5, with a weak D call TRBD1 (6 bases). The CDR3 length is 15 residues. Germline V gives CDR1 LNHDA, CDR2 SQIVND (reference sequence). The V end lost 4 bases, the J end lost 4 bases, and 14 bases lay between the germline ends. This chain's CDR3 is CASSKGQTLNQPQHF. CDR3 DNA (partial): TGTGCCAGTAGTAAAGGACAGACATTGAATCAGCCC.

Points on this clone: The observed sequence ends 3 residues before the CDR3 terminus, with the missing tail filled in from the germline J gene. This chain links TRBV7-8 with TRBJ1-5; D gene uncertain. CDR1 SGHVS and CDR2 FQNEAQ come from the germline V gene. This CDR3 comprises 15 residues. The V gene lost 1 base and the J gene lost 4 bases, with 11 bases spanning the gap. The DNA read from the CDR3 is TGTGCCAGCAGCTTAGACCCGGTCTTAAATCAGCCC. It specifies CASSLDPVLNQP. The CDR3 as a whole reads CASSLDPVLNQPQHF.

Regarding this clone: The read gets to within 3 residues of the CDR3 end, and the germline J gene fills in the rest. The rearrangement uses TRBV5-1 and TRBJ2-1, with D perhaps matching TRBD2 (7 bases). Trimming removed 7 bases from V and 5 bases from J, with 19 bases in between. This CDR3 comprises 15 residues. From germline, CDR1 is SGHRS and CDR2 YFSETQ. The covered CDR3 bases are TGCGCCAGCGGCGGAGGGGGGGGTCACAACAATGAG. It yields the protein CASGGGGGHNNE. The entire CDR3 reads CASGGGGGHNNEQFF.

As regards this clone: Read coverage stops 3 residues before the CDR3 terminus; the germline J gene supplies the remainder. J is TRBJ2-7 and V is TRBV19; 9 bases are a match to TRBD1. Germline trimming cut 5 bases from V and 2 bases from J; bases unmatched to any gene: 7. CDR1 and CDR2 from the germline V gene are LNHDA and SQIVND (reference sequence). The length of the CDR3 is 15 residues. The sequenced CDR3 bases are TGTGCCAGTAGTGTGGGACAGGGTAACACCTACGAG. It specifies CASSVGQGNTYE. The CDR3, in full, reads CASSVGQGNTYEQYF. The full variable domain, in which reference TRBV19 and TRBJ2-7 provide the parts outside the CDR3, is DGGITQSPKYLFRKEGQNVTLSCEQNLNHDAMYWYRQDPGQGLRLIYYSQIVNDFQKGDIAEGYSVSREKKESFPLTVTSAQKNPTAFYLCASSVGQGNTYEQYFGPGTRLTVT.

As regards this clone: Coverage ceases 3 residues before the CDR3 finishes, and the germline J gene fills in the end. The chain combines TRBV18 with TRBJ2-2, with 7 bases aligning to TRBD2. Per germline, CDR1 KGHSH and CDR2 LQKENI. The CDR3 loop spans 18 amino acids. The CDR3 reads CASSLPGSGPSGANVLFF. CDR3 bases read: TGTGCCAGCTCACTTCCCGGTAGCGGGCCCTCTGGGGCCAACGTG.

CDR3 DNA, as far as it was read: TGTGCCAGCAGTGAAGGCGGGACAGTAGCCAAAAACATT. It specifies CASSEGGTVAKNI. The whole CDR3 protein reads CASSEGGTVAKNIQYF. The chain employs TRBV2 and TRBJ2-4, with D maybe TRBD1 (7 bases). Read data end 3 residues before the CDR3 end; the end is taken from the germline J gene. V was clipped by 1 base and J by 0 bases, with 10 bases between them. The CDR3 runs to 16 residues. CDR1 and CDR2 from the germline V gene are SNHLY and FYNNEI.

As regards this clone: Coverage ceases 3 residues before the CDR3 finishes, and the germline J gene fills in the end. The same CDR3 can be traced to other DNA sequences in this sample. This chain uses TRBV5-1 with TRBJ1-2, with 12 bases fitting TRBD1. This CDR3 region has 15 residues. Germline CDR1 is SGHRS and CDR2 is YFSETQ. The part of the CDR3 DNA that was read is TGCGCCAGCAGCTTGGCCGGGACAGGGGGCGAGGGC. Translated, it gives CASSLAGTGGEG. The CDR3 in its entirety is CASSLAGTGGEGYTF. The full variable domain, rest sourced from reference TRBV5-1 and TRBJ1-2, is KAGVTQTPRYLIKTRGQQVTLSCSPISGHRSVSWYQQTPGQGLQFLFEYFSETQRNKGNFPGRFSGRQFSNSRSEMNVSTLELGDSALYLCASSLAGTGGEGYTFGSGTRLTVV.

Turning to this clone: The CDR3 end falls 3 residues outside the read, so it is completed with the germline J gene. V usage is TRBV29-1 and J usage is TRBJ2-3, with D possibly being TRBD2 (6 bases). This CDR3 comprises 12 residues. Germline CDR1 and CDR2: SQVTM and ANQGSEA. Here the CDR3 reads CSLGGSNQPQYF. The CDR3 bases that were read are TGCAGCTTGGGGGGTAGCAATCAGCCG.

In the case of this clone: The read terminates 3 residues ahead of where the CDR3 ends, so the germline J gene completes it. The chain employs TRBV19 and TRBJ2-3; no clear D gene. The V and J ends lost 5 bases and 1 base respectively, with 10 bases between them. This CDR3 is built from 14 residues. Germline assignment: CDR1 LNHDA and CDR2 SQIVND (reference sequence). CDR3 region: CASSPASGTDTQYF. CDR3 bases read: TGTGCCAGTAGTCCAGCGAGCGGCACAGATACG.

With respect to this clone: The read falls 3 residues short of the CDR3 end, and the missing part is taken from the germline J gene. The chain employs TRBV5-1 and TRBJ2-3, with 8 nucleotides matching TRBD1. V lost 0 bases and J lost 4; bases outside the gene matches: 4. Germline V gene data show CDR1 as SGHRS and CDR2 as YFSETQ. There are 15 residues in the CDR3. The CDR3 region is CASSLAQGVADTQYF. The sequenced part of the CDR3 DNA is TGCGCCAGCAGCTTGGCACAGGGGGTCGCAGATACG.

Remarks on this clone: The sequence runs out 3 residues before the end of the CDR3; the remainder is reconstructed from the germline J gene. The rearrangement uses TRBV11-1 and TRBJ1-1; D is undetermined. Germline CDR1 reads SGHAT; CDR2 reads FQDESV (reference sequence). Trimming took off 4 bases at V and 4 bases at J, with 13 bases between the two ends. The CDR3 contains 14 residues. The CDR3 DNA, read in part, is TGTGCCAGCAGCTCGCCCTCGAGGGCCACTGAA. Translation: CASSSPSRATE. From start to end, the CDR3 is CASSSPSRATEAFF.

About this clone: The read stops 3 residues short of the end of the CDR3; the missing end is completed from the germline J gene. This chain joins TRBV2 and TRBJ2-7, with TRBD2 identical over 16 bases. Per germline, CDR1 SNHLY and CDR2 FYNNEI. The CDR3 extends over 15 amino acids. V shed 6 bases and J 4 bases; nucleotides not matched to a gene: 3. The sequenced CDR3 bases are TGTGCCAGCAGCCCGGGACTAGCGGGAGGGTACGAG. It codes for CASSPGLAGGYE. Given in full, the CDR3 is CASSPGLAGGYEQYF.

About this clone itself: The sequenced fragment ends 3 residues before the CDR3 boundary, so the rest is inferred from the germline J gene. The chain couples TRBV5-1 to TRBJ2-7; TRBD2 aligns across 9 bases. V gave up 0 bases and J gave up 4 bases; unmatched junction bases: 8. Germline values: CDR1 SGHRS, CDR2 YFSETQ. The CDR3 has 16 residues. CDR3 amino acids: CASSLGPRGGPYEQYF. Incomplete CDR3 DNA: TGCGCCAGCAGCTTGGGTCCGCGGGGGGGCCCGTACGAG.

Comments on this clone: The read comes to an end 3 residues before the CDR3 does, leaving the germline J gene to fill in the end. V usage is TRBV19 and J usage is TRBJ1-2, with 7 bases lining up with TRBD1. In germline, CDR1 is LNHDA, CDR2 SQIVND (reference sequence). This CDR3 has 14 amino acids. Trimming took 3 bases from V and 3 from J; bases not matched to a gene: 4. CDR3 sequence reads: CASSMSRGDYGYTF. The covered CDR3 bases are TGTGCCAGTAGTATGAGCAGGGGGGACTATGGC.